This T cell receptor beta chain was documented in a study of shared clonotypes between healthy human individuals. Assay used: immunoSEQ multiplex PCR; TCRdb lists only in-frame clones, some missing. The sample has about 560,000 clones, around 81% seen once; the top ten hold around 12%. The material sequenced was PBMCs. The TCR comes from a woman in her 40s in good health. Some clones in this sample may be carry-over from other donors' samples.

In DNA form, the CDR3 reads TGTGCCAGCTCACCACCGTCGGGACAGGGCAGTTTTGGCGCTTTCTTT. It translates to CASSPPSGQGSFGAFF. The V call is TRBV18, the J call TRBJ1-1, with 9 nucleotides matching TRBD1. The CDR3 is 16 amino acids. J lost 11 bases, V lost 0 bases, and 13 bases had no gene match. Germline V gene data show CDR1 as KGHSH and CDR2 as LQKENI.